Below, 24 T cell receptor beta chains from the same sample are listed, as sequenced in a study of shared clonotypes between healthy human individuals (TCRdb year 2020). The library came from the immunoSEQ multiplex PCR assay. In TCRdb, the immuneACCESS table is reduced to in-frame sequences with V and J assigned. These tables do not hold every clone; where another copy was compared, an unresolved V gene accounts for under half, and the others remain unexplained. For this sample there are more than 2 million clones; 90% to 95% appear just once. The ten largest clones take up under 0.15% of the sample. Sequencing used naive CD4+ T cells sorted from blood. The intended sense of this specimen's cell subset or site label: CD45RA+ positively selected. These receptors were obtained from a man younger than 30 in good health.

V and J are TRBV6-1 and TRBJ2-1; 12 bases are a match to TRBD2. Trimming took 6 bases from V and 6 from J; bases not matched to a gene: 3. The CDR3 is 14 residues long. CDR1 is MNHNS and CDR2 is SASEGT in the germline V gene. This CDR3 reads CASRTSGRTNEQFF. DNA for the CDR3: TGTGCCAGCAGAACTAGCGGGAGGACCAATGAGCAGTTCTTC.

The chain combines TRBV29-1 with TRBJ1-2; 10 bases line up with TRBD1. This CDR3 spans 12 amino acids. Germline V gene sequence: CDR1 SQVTM, CDR2 ANQGSEA. With V trimmed by 5 bases and J by 6 bases, 3 bases remained unmatched. The chain's CDR3 is CSVIGTGDGYTF. The DNA for the CDR3 is TGCAGCGTTATCGGGACAGGGGATGGCTACACCTTC.

The chain couples TRBV19 to TRBJ2-3; D is unclear. The V end lost 5 bases, the J end lost 2 bases, and 11 bases lay between the germline ends. CDR3 length: 14 residues. Germline V lookup: CDR1 LNHDA, CDR2 SQIVND (reference sequence). The CDR3 DNA reads as TGTGCCAGTAGTGGCCGGGTCTCCACAGATACGCAGTATTTT. Amino acids: CASSGRVSTDTQYF.

The CDR3 protein is CASSPPDSGGTDTQYF. Here the CDR3 DNA reads TGCGCCAGCAGCCCCCCCGATAGCGGGGGGACAGATACGCAGTATTTT. The chain couples TRBV5-1 to TRBJ2-3; 10 positions match TRBD2. CDR3 length: 16 residues. V gave up 4 bases and J gave up 3 bases; unmatched junction bases: 8. From germline, CDR1 is SGHRS and CDR2 YFSETQ.

CDR3 sequence (DNA): TGTGCCAGCAGGTCAGGGGGAGCTAATGAAAAACTGTTTTTT. This translates into CASRSGGANEKLFF. This chain connects TRBV28 to TRBJ1-4; TRBD1 matches 7 bases. This CDR3 region has 14 residues. Trimming removed 6 bases from V and 3 bases from J; junction bases left unmatched: 4. The germline gives CDR1 MDHEN, CDR2 SYDVKM.

To note about this clone: Other DNA sequences in the same sample also yield this CDR3. This chain connects TRBV14 to TRBJ1-5, with unresolved D. This CDR3 comprises 13 residues. V dropped 0 bases and J dropped 4 bases, with 4 bases sitting between them. Germline V lookup: CDR1 SGHDN, CDR2 FVKESK. The CDR3 sequence is CASSQDLNQPQHF. In DNA, the CDR3 is TGTGCCAGCAGCCAAGATCTAAATCAGCCCCAGCATTTT.

As regards this clone: At one of its ends the junction is not consistent with the germline gene, which may arise from a read error. The J gene is TRBJ2-5, the V gene TRBV7-7; TRBD1 aligns across 10 bases. The CDR3 has 15 residues. CDR1 SSHAT and CDR2 FNYEAQ come from the germline V gene (reference sequence). The CDR3 DNA follows: TGTGCTAGCAGCTTAGGGGACAGGGGTCAAGAGACCCAGTACTTC. This codes for CASSLGDRGQETQYF.

This clone was seen at least ten times. The chain employs TRBV27 and TRBJ1-5, with D tentatively TRBD1 (5 bases). Per the germline V gene, CDR1 is MNHEY and CDR2 is SMNVEV (reference sequence). The CDR3 contains 15 residues. V gave up 0 bases and J gave up 3 bases, with 9 bases separating them. In DNA, the CDR3 is TGTGCCAGCAGTTTATCGGGGGGACTCAATCAGCCCCAGCATTTT. This sequence encodes CASSLSGGLNQPQHF.

In this sample, this clone turned up once. The J gene is TRBJ2-5, the V gene TRBV10-3; 14 bases agree with TRBD2. The junction had 6 bases not matched to a gene; V was cut back by 4 bases and J by 5 bases. The germline V gene encodes CDR1 ENHRY and CDR2 SYGVKD. The CDR3 is 16 residues long. The CDR3 sequence: CAISATSGGARETQYF. The CDR3 region has the DNA TGTGCCATCAGTGCGACTAGCGGGGGGGCCAGGGAGACCCAGTACTTC.

The chain joins TRBV27 to TRBJ1-2, with D tentatively TRBD1 (5 bases). Looked up from germline, CDR1 is MNHEY and CDR2 is SMNVEV (reference sequence). CDR3 length: 16 amino acids. Between the trimmed V and J ends, which lost 2 bases and 4 bases, there was a span of 17 bases. Written as DNA, the CDR3 is TGTGCCAGCAGTTTAGAAGGTCATCAGGGACCCTATGGCTACACCTTC. As protein: CASSLEGHQGPYGYTF.

The J gene is TRBJ2-1, the V gene TRBV5-1; D possibly corresponds to TRBD2 (5 bases). CDR1 SGHRS and CDR2 YFSETQ come from the germline V gene. The CDR3 sequence is 15 residues long. Trimming removed 0 bases from V and 1 base from J, with 8 bases in between. The CDR3 reads CASSLGERSYNEQFF. The CDR3 DNA follows: TGCGCCAGCAGCTTGGGGGAGAGATCCTACAATGAGCAGTTCTTC.

As concerns this clone: The same CDR3 also results from other DNA sequences found in this sample. V and J are TRBV5-4 and TRBJ2-7, with D hard to call. V was shortened by 0 bases and J by 2 bases, with 6 bases between the two germline ends. The germline V gene has CDR1 SGHNT and CDR2 YYREEE (reference sequence). There are 13 residues in the CDR3. This chain's CDR3 is CASSLGGTYEQYF. CDR3 DNA: TGTGCCAGCAGCTTGGGCGGAACCTACGAGCAGTACTTC.

The chain uses TRBV5-1 and TRBJ1-6; D gene unclear. Germline V lookup: CDR1 SGHRS, CDR2 YFSETQ. V was trimmed by 0 bases and J by 7 bases, leaving 11 bases between them. This CDR3 contains 15 residues. CDR3 sequence reads: CASSLDQLGNSPLHF. The DNA for the CDR3 is TGCGCCAGCAGCTTGGATCAGTTGGGGAATTCACCCCTCCACTTT.

V is TRBV21-1 and J is TRBJ1-1. TRBV21-1 is a pseudogene. The CDR3 contains 12 residues. The CDR3 protein is CASSFRGGGAFF. The DNA for the CDR3 is TGTGCCAGCAGCTTTCGAGGAGGGGGGGCTTTCTTT.

The V and J genes are TRBV7-9 and TRBJ2-1, with TRBD2 matching over 10 bases. The length of the CDR3 is 15 residues. Germline V gene sequence: CDR1 SEHNR, CDR2 FQNEAQ (reference sequence). Losses at the gene ends were 5 bases for V and 0 bases for J; bases not matched to a gene: 1. The CDR3 sequence is CASSKRGGSYNEQFF. CDR3 coding DNA: TGTGCCAGCAGCAAGCGGGGGGGCTCCTACAATGAGCAGTTCTTC.

The chain uses TRBV30 and TRBJ2-3; D unclear. The CDR3 consists of 11 residues. Germline V gene data show CDR1 as GTSNPN and CDR2 as SVGIG (reference sequence). V was trimmed by 2 bases and J by 6 bases, leaving 6 bases between them. The DNA for the CDR3 is TGTGCCTGGAGTCCTATGGATACGCAGTATTTT. Encoded protein: CAWSPMDTQYF. The whole variable domain, remainder taken from reference TRBV30 and TRBJ2-3, is SQTIHQWPATLVQPVGSPLSLECTVEGTSNPNLYWYRQAAGRGLQLLFYSVGIGQISSEVPQNLSASRPQDRQFILSSKKLLLSDSGFYLCAWSPMDTQYFGPGTRLTVL.

In regard to this clone: Other DNA sequences from this sample encode an identical CDR3 as well. The rearrangement links TRBV6-6 to TRBJ2-5; D uncertain. The germline V and J ends were trimmed by 2 bases and 5 bases, with 9 bases remaining between them. The CDR3 runs to 13 residues. The germline V gene encodes CDR1 MNHNY and CDR2 SVGAGI (reference sequence). In DNA form, the CDR3 reads TGTGCCAGCAGTTACCGCGGTGGCGAGACCCAGTACTTC. Amino acids: CASSYRGGETQYF.

About this clone itself: This specimen includes other DNA sequences encoding the same CDR3. The V gene is TRBV7-2, the J gene TRBJ2-5; D uncertain. The CDR3 extends over 12 amino acids. V lost 4 bases and J lost 5, with 8 bases in between. Per the germline V gene, CDR1 is SGHTA and CDR2 is FQGNSA. CDR3 DNA sequence: TGTGCCAGCAGCTCACAAGGGGAGACCCAGTACTTC. Amino acid sequence: CASSSQGETQYF.

The chain couples TRBV5-1 to TRBJ1-3; TRBD1 agrees at 10 bases. The CDR3 length is 15 residues. Germline V lookup: CDR1 SGHRS, CDR2 YFSETQ. J gave up 4 bases and V 4 bases, and 5 bases lay outside the gene matches. The CDR3: CASSPRQGAGNTIYF. CDR3 sequence (DNA): TGCGCCAGCAGCCCGAGACAGGGGGCGGGAAACACCATATATTTT.

The genes are TRBV4-1 and TRBJ2-3; tentative D call: TRBD2 (6 bases). Germline CDR1 MGHRA, CDR2 YSYEKL. The CDR3 sequence is 15 residues long. V was pared by 4 bases and J by 6 bases, with 17 bases between. The CDR3 bases are TGCGCCAGCAGCCGTTTTGCGGGATATGAGGATACGCAGTATTTT. Protein: CASSRFAGYEDTQYF.

V gene TRBV27 combines with J gene TRBJ1-3; the D gene is possibly TRBD1 (5 bases). Trimming took 5 bases from V and 0 from J, leaving 17 bases between them. Germline V gene lookup returns CDR1 MNHEY and CDR2 SMNVEV (reference sequence). The CDR3 runs to 17 residues. As DNA, the CDR3 is TGTGCCAGCAGTCCCGGACATCCAATCCTCTCTGGAAACACCATATATTTT. Its translation is CASSPGHPILSGNTIYF.

CDR3: CASGPSTGVYEQYF. The CDR3 coding sequence is TGTGCCAGCGGACCATCGACGGGGGTTTACGAGCAGTACTTC. V is TRBV7-2 and J is TRBJ2-7; the D gene is possibly TRBD2 (6 bases). V was clipped by 8 bases and J by 4 bases, with 18 bases between them. CDR1 is SGHTA, CDR2 FQGNSA, per germline. The CDR3 has 14 amino acids.

CDR3 sequence: CASSPAGRLDYGYTF. The CDR3 DNA reads TGTGCCAGCAGTCCAGCGGGACGGTTAGACTATGGCTACACCTTC. The chain couples TRBV2 to TRBJ1-2; D is perhaps TRBD1 (5 bases). Germline V CDR1 and CDR2: SNHLY, FYNNEI. The CDR3 covers 15 residues. Trimming took off 5 bases at V and 3 bases at J, with 16 bases between the two ends.

This sequence joins TRBV30 and TRBJ2-3; TRBD2 agrees at 9 bases. The J segment lost 0 bases and the V segment lost 2 bases, leaving 12 bases of the junction unmatched. The germline V gene has CDR1 GTSNPN and CDR2 SVGIG (reference sequence). The CDR3 consists of 18 residues. CDR3 in amino acids: CAWSSGLFAGGSTDTQYF. CDR3 DNA sequence: TGTGCCTGGAGTAGTGGGCTATTTGCGGGAGGGAGCACAGATACGCAGTATTTT.